The 28 T cell receptor beta chains reported below all come from one sample, sequenced in a study of beta chain features in type 1 diabetes (dated by TCRdb to 2017 to 2018). Library preparation employed the immunoSEQ multiplex PCR assay. All of the isolated RNA was reverse transcribed with the High Capacity cDNA Reverse Transcription Kit, so expressed TCRB transcripts were sequenced. This is the immuneACCESS table as TCRdb keeps it, with only in-frame sequences that have V and J called. A part of the clones is gone; compared with another copy, unresolved V genes explain less than half, and the rest is unexplained. The sample profile shows around 160,000 clones; roughly 48% of them were found once. Clones ranked in the top ten supply around 0.45% of the sample. Sequenced sample: Tregs from blood. The cell subset or site label on this specimen signifies: regulatory CD4+ T cells. The receptors were gathered from a young man in good health.

This clone has just a few counts. CDR3 bases: TGTGCCAGCAGCCACCGGGACAGGGGCGAAAAACTGTTTTTT. Protein sequence: CASSHRDRGEKLFF. The chain uses TRBV5-6 and TRBJ1-4; 10 nucleotides agree with TRBD1. The CDR3 runs to 14 residues. Germline CDR1 and CDR2: SGHDT and YYEEEE. Trimming cost V 4 bases and J 8 bases; bases outside gene matches: 5.

In its sample, this clone was seen a few times. The chain joins TRBV7-6 to TRBJ2-7; D gene uncertain. Trimming cost V 2 bases and J 3 bases, with 8 bases left between them. Per germline, CDR1 SGHVS and CDR2 FNYEAQ. The CDR3 covers 13 residues. This CDR3 is CASSLSSRYEQYF. CDR3 DNA: TGTGCCAGCAGCTTATCTTCCCGCTACGAGCAGTACTTC.

This clone was seen a handful of times. The V call is TRBV5-1, the J call TRBJ2-1; 8 bases are a match to TRBD1. The CDR3 loop spans 15 amino acids. Germline trimming cut 4 bases from V and 15 bases from J; bases unmatched to any gene: 18. In germline, CDR1 is SGHRS, CDR2 YFSETQ. CDR3 nucleotides: TGCGCCAGCAGCGGGGGACAGGCGGGAATAAGGGCTCTGTTCTTC. The encoded protein is CASSGGQAGIRALFF.

The CDR3 sequence: CASSGLAGAHYNEQFF. The CDR3 DNA is TGTGCCAGCAGTGGTTTAGCGGGAGCCCACTACAATGAGCAGTTCTTC. This chain joins TRBV27 and TRBJ2-1, with 9 nucleotides matching TRBD2. V gave up 5 bases and J gave up 3 bases; unmatched junction bases: 8. The CDR3 sequence is 16 residues long. CDR1 and CDR2 from the germline V gene are MNHEY and SMNVEV (reference sequence).

The V gene is TRBV27, the J gene TRBJ2-7, with a weak D call TRBD2 (5 bases). The length of the CDR3 is 13 residues. Per germline, CDR1 MNHEY and CDR2 SMNVEV (reference sequence). Trimming removed 2 bases from V and 4 bases from J, with 9 bases in between. The CDR3 bases are TGTGCCAGCAGTTTAGAGGGAAGATACGAGCAGTACTTC. Its translation: CASSLEGRYEQYF.

The chain joins TRBV7-3 to TRBJ2-6, with 7 bases aligning to TRBD1. CDR1 is SGHTA and CDR2 is FQGTGA in the germline V gene. The CDR3 extends over 16 amino acids. Trimming took 6 bases from V and 0 from J; bases not matched to a gene: 5. CDR3 coding DNA: TGTGCCAGCAGTCAAAACAGGGGCTCTGGGGCCAACGTCCTGACTTTC. Its protein product is CASSQNRGSGANVLTF.

The CDR3: CASSSASGGLNYEQYF. The CDR3 region has the DNA TGCGCCAGCAGCTCCGCTAGCGGGGGGCTCAACTACGAGCAGTACTTC. The V gene is TRBV5-1, the J gene TRBJ2-7; TRBD2 matches at 11 bases. CDR3 size: 16 residues. The J segment lost 3 bases and the V segment lost 3 bases, leaving 8 bases of the junction unmatched. Germline V gene data show CDR1 as SGHRS and CDR2 as YFSETQ.

The chain couples TRBV7-2 to TRBJ2-5; no firm D call. The ends were cut back, 1 base at V and 5 bases at J, with 8 bases in the middle. Per the germline V gene, CDR1 is SGHTA and CDR2 is FQGNSA. The CDR3 loop spans 13 amino acids. In nucleotides, the CDR3 is TGTGCCAGCAGCTTAGTCTCGAGGGAGACCCAGTACTTC. As protein: CASSLVSRETQYF.

For the CDR3, the DNA is TGCGCCAGCAGCTCCGGACAGGCTAGCACAGATACGCAGTATTTT. This codes for CASSSGQASTDTQYF. The chain has TRBV5-1 and TRBJ2-3, with 7 nucleotides matching TRBD1. V lost 3 bases, J lost 0 bases, and 4 bases stayed unmatched. CDR1 SGHRS and CDR2 YFSETQ come from the germline V gene. The CDR3 runs 15 residues. The variable domain in full, with the rest retrieved from reference TRBV5-1 and TRBJ2-3, is KAGVTQTPRYLIKTRGQQVTLSCSPISGHRSVSWYQQTPGQGLQFLFEYFSETQRNKGNFPGRFSGRQFSNSRSEMNVSTLELGDSALYLCASSSGQASTDTQYFGPGTRLTVL.

The rearrangement joins TRBV7-2 to TRBJ2-5; TRBD2 aligns across 9 bases. The CDR3 covers 15 residues. Germline lookup yields CDR1 SGHTA and CDR2 FQGNSA. After removal of 3 bases from V and 5 bases from J, the junction contained 7 bases not matched to a gene. This CDR3 is CASSLAGLAGETQYF. The CDR3 DNA is TGTGCCAGCAGCTTGGCGGGACTAGCTGGTGAGACCCAGTACTTC.

The chain links TRBV6-5 to TRBJ1-1; D remains ambiguous. The germline V gene encodes CDR1 MNHEY and CDR2 SVGAGI. The CDR3 has 15 amino acids. Between the trimmed V and J ends, which lost 0 bases and 2 bases, there was a span of 10 bases. Written as DNA, the CDR3 is TGTGCCAGCAGTTACTCGGTGAGGTCTAACACTGAAGCTTTCTTT. Protein product: CASSYSVRSNTEAFF.

This chain joins TRBV20-1 and TRBJ2-5; D remains unclear. Germline-derived CDR1 and CDR2 are DFQATT and SNEGSKA (reference sequence). The CDR3 extends over 11 amino acids. The V end lost 6 bases, the J end lost 5 bases, and 10 bases lay between the germline ends. CDR3 sequence: CSALWRETQYF. The CDR3 nucleotides read TGCAGTGCCCTCTGGCGGGAGACCCAGTACTTC.

This clone has a handful of counts. The chain has TRBV7-3 and TRBJ2-5; TRBD1 is a possible D gene (5 bases). The germline V gene has CDR1 SGHTA and CDR2 FQGTGA. CDR3 length: 13 amino acids. V was shortened by 3 bases and J by 5 bases, with 10 bases between the two germline ends. The CDR3 spells CASSLGRGETQYF. Here the CDR3 DNA reads TGTGCCAGCAGCTTGGGGCGTGGGGAGACCCAGTACTTC. Variable domain in full (rest from reference TRBV7-3 and TRBJ2-5): GAGVSQTPSNKVTEKGKYVELRCDPISGHTALYWYRQSLGQGPEFLIYFQGTGAADDSGLPNDRFFAVRPEGSVSTLKIQRTERGDSAVYLCASSLGRGETQYFGPGTRLLVL.

This clone has only a few counts. The V gene is TRBV7-9, the J gene TRBJ1-4; D might be TRBD1 (5 bases). V was clipped by 5 bases and J by 5 bases, with 15 bases between them. Germline V lookup: CDR1 SEHNR, CDR2 FQNEAQ (reference sequence). This CDR3 has 15 amino acids. The CDR3 here is CASSRLGTDNEKLFF. In DNA, the CDR3 is TGTGCCAGCAGCCGACTCGGGACTGACAATGAAAAACTGTTTTTT.

The genes are TRBV4-2 and TRBJ2-7; D may be TRBD1 (7 bases). Germline V gene lookup returns CDR1 LGHNA and CDR2 YNFKEQ. Between the trimmed V and J ends, which lost 0 bases and 7 bases, there was a span of 16 bases. The CDR3 length is 15 residues. The CDR3 nucleotides are TGTGCCAGCAGCCAAGAGCAGGGGGAGGCGCGGGAGCAGTACTTC. Translated, it gives CASSQEQGEAREQYF.

The gene calls are TRBV7-9 and TRBJ1-1; tentatively, D is TRBD1 (5 bases). CDR1 SEHNR and CDR2 FQNEAQ come from the germline V gene (reference sequence). V was pared by 6 bases and J by 6 bases, with 11 bases between. The CDR3 runs to 12 residues. The CDR3 here is CASSWGLAEAFF. CDR3 nucleotide sequence: TGTGCCAGCAGTTGGGGCCTGGCTGAAGCTTTCTTT.

The chain uses TRBV2 and TRBJ1-2, with D perhaps matching TRBD1 (5 bases). Germline V gene sequence: CDR1 SNHLY, CDR2 FYNNEI. V was cut by 4 bases and J by 8 bases, with 11 bases left in between. The CDR3 runs 12 residues. CDR3 protein: CASSASGIGYTF. The CDR3 DNA is TGTGCCAGCAGTGCGTCAGGGATAGGCTACACCTTC.

This clone was found once. This chain connects TRBV4-1 to TRBJ2-1; 16 bases agree with TRBD2. V gave up 0 bases and J gave up 12 bases; unmatched junction bases: 8. The CDR3 covers 17 residues. Germline CDR1 and CDR2: MGHRA and YSYEKL. CDR3 amino acids: CASSQDRGTSGRVGQFF. Here the CDR3 DNA reads TGCGCCAGCAGCCAAGATCGGGGGACTAGCGGGAGGGTTGGGCAGTTCTTC.

This clone has only a few counts. The chain has TRBV10-3 and TRBJ1-4, with D perhaps TRBD1 (5 bases). The length of the CDR3 is 15 residues. Germline lookup yields CDR1 ENHRY and CDR2 SYGVKD. V was pared by 8 bases and J by 0 bases, with 13 bases between. CDR3 region: CAIGRGSATNEKLFF. CDR3 DNA: TGTGCCATCGGGAGGGGTAGTGCAACTAATGAAAAACTGTTTTTT.

In this sample, this clone turned up once. This chain connects TRBV5-1 to TRBJ2-6; no firm D call. The CDR3 spans 13 residues. V lost 3 bases and J 2 bases, leaving 3 bases between the germline ends. CDR1 SGHRS and CDR2 YFSETQ come from the germline V gene. The chain's CDR3 is CASSSAGANVLTF. For the CDR3, the DNA is TGCGCCAGCAGCTCCGCTGGGGCCAACGTCCTGACTTTC.

In this sample, this clone turned up a few times. The rearrangement links TRBV28 to TRBJ2-2; 8 bases align to TRBD1. The CDR3 totals 13 residues. The V gene's germline CDR1 is MDHEN and CDR2 SYDVKM. The ends lost 5 bases at V and 10 bases at J; junction bases unmatched: 6. The DNA for the CDR3 is TGTGCCAGCAGTACCGAGACAGGGGTGGAGCTGTTTTTT. Residues: CASSTETGVELFF.

With regard to this clone: A junction end diverges from the germline sequence, so it may reflect a read error. The same CDR3 can be traced to other DNA sequences in this sample. The chain recombines TRBV6-6 with TRBJ2-7; 10 nucleotides line up with TRBD1. The CDR3 contains 14 residues. CDR1 and CDR2 from the germline V gene are MNHNY and SVGAGI (reference sequence). This CDR3 is CASSKGQGTYEQYF. CDR3 DNA: TGCGCCAGCAGTAAGGGACAGGGGACCTACGAGCAGTACTTC.

This clone occurred a few times. The chain joins TRBV7-2 to TRBJ2-6, with 12 bases that match TRBD2. V lost 0 bases to trimming and J lost 0 bases; unmatched junction nucleotides: 9. Germline V gives CDR1 SGHTA, CDR2 FQGNSA. The CDR3 has 21 residues. CDR3 loop: CASSLAGPGGLAGSGANVLTF. CDR3 in DNA: TGTGCCAGCAGCTTAGCCGGTCCCGGGGGACTAGCGGGCTCTGGGGCCAACGTCCTGACTTTC.

This clone was counted only a few times. This chain connects TRBV19 to TRBJ1-6, with 9 bases identical to TRBD1. This CDR3 comprises 16 residues. Germline CDR1 is LNHDA and CDR2 is SQIVND (reference sequence). V was clipped by 7 bases and J by 4 bases; unmatched bases: 8. Here the CDR3 DNA reads TGTGCCAGTACCCTTCGGGACAGGGCGTATAATTCACCCCTCCACTTT. As protein: CASTLRDRAYNSPLHF. Using reference TRBV19 and TRBJ1-6 for the parts outside the CDR3, the full variable domain is DGGITQSPKYLFRKEGQNVTLSCEQNLNHDAMYWYRQDPGQGLRLIYYSQIVNDFQKGDIAEGYSVSREKKESFPLTVTSAQKNPTAFYLCASTLRDRAYNSPLHFGNGTRLTVT.

This chain connects TRBV29-1 to TRBJ2-5, with TRBD2 as a possible D gene (6 bases). CDR1 and CDR2 from the germline V gene are SQVTM and ANQGSEA. V was trimmed by 7 bases and J by 5 bases, leaving 17 bases between them. CDR3 size: 13 residues. DNA for the CDR3: TGCAGCGCCGGTGGGGGGTATTGGGAGACCCAGTACTTC. Translating it yields CSAGGGYWETQYF.

V usage is TRBV28 and J usage is TRBJ1-2; weak D call: TRBD1 (6 bases). Germline V gene lookup returns CDR1 MDHEN and CDR2 SYDVKM. The CDR3 has 15 residues. V lost 4 bases, J lost 8 bases, and 20 bases lay in between. CDR3 in amino acids: CASSSSGASVGGYTF. DNA for the CDR3: TGTGCCAGCAGTTCTTCAGGGGCATCGGTCGGAGGCTACACCTTC.

The chain recombines TRBV30 with TRBJ2-1; D remains ambiguous. CDR1 is GTSNPN, CDR2 SVGIG, per germline (reference sequence). This CDR3 has 14 residues. V lost 2 bases, J lost 5 bases, and 13 bases lay in between. CDR3 loop: CAWSIPSGHNEQFF. As DNA, the CDR3 is TGTGCCTGGAGTATCCCCTCTGGCCACAATGAGCAGTTCTTC.

The gene calls are TRBV10-3 and TRBJ1-2, with D unresolved. The V end was cut by 6 bases, the J end by 8 bases, with 13 bases between. The CDR3 loop spans 12 amino acids. Per germline, CDR1 ENHRY and CDR2 SYGVKD. The CDR3 nucleotides read TGTGCCATCAGCTCGGGGTTAGGAGGCTACACCTTC. It is translated as CAISSGLGGYTF.